Listed here are 22 T cell receptor beta chains from one sample, sequenced in a study of T cells in narcolepsy (dated by TCRdb to 2016 to 2019). The method was the immunoSEQ multiplex PCR assay. TCRdb limited this immuneACCESS table to in-frame rearrangements with V and J called. A share of clones is missing; checked studies link under half to unresolved V genes, and the rest is unexplained. The sample table records 25,000 to 30,000 clones; more than 75% of these occur just once. Together, the top ten hold approximately 0.9% of the sample. Sequenced: memory (CD45RA-) CD4+ T cells from blood. Sample cell subset or site, as interpreted from the label and publication: memory T cells sorted ex vivo from peripheral blood. The receptor set was obtained from a human donor in good health.

The rearrangement links TRBV30 to TRBJ1-6, with TRBD1 as a possible D gene (6 bases). The V gene's germline CDR1 is GTSNPN and CDR2 SVGIG (reference sequence). Trimming took 3 bases from V and 6 from J, leaving 12 bases between them. CDR3 size: 14 residues. The CDR3 sequence is CAWRQGRSNSPLHF. The DNA of the CDR3 is TGTGCCTGGAGACAGGGCAGATCTAATTCACCCCTCCACTTT.

This chain connects TRBV11-3 to TRBJ2-5; 7 bases are a match to TRBD1. The CDR3 spans 16 residues. Losses at the gene ends were 4 bases for V and 1 base for J; bases not matched to a gene: 9. Germline-derived CDR1 and CDR2 are SGHNT and YENEEA. CDR3 protein: CASSSSTGQAQETQYF. CDR3 bases: TGTGCCAGCAGCTCCTCCACCGGACAGGCCCAAGAGACCCAGTACTTC. Filled out from reference TRBV11-3 and TRBJ2-5, the complete variable domain reads EAGVVQSPRYKIIEKKQPVAFWCNPISGHNTLYWYLQNLGQGPELLIRYENEEAVDDSQLPKDRFSAERLKGVDSTLKIQPAELGDSAVYLCASSSSTGQAQETQYFGPGTRLLVL.

The chain recombines TRBV7-3 with TRBJ2-3, with unresolved D. V was cut by 5 bases and J by 7 bases, with 10 bases left in between. The CDR3 length is 12 residues. The germline CDR1 and CDR2 sequences are SGHTA and FQGTGA. The CDR3 region has the DNA TGTGCCAGCAGCCCCGATGGGAATACGCAGTATTTT. This gives the protein CASSPDGNTQYF. Based on the CDR3 plus reference TRBV7-3 and TRBJ2-3, the full variable domain is GAGVSQTPSNKVTEKGKYVELRCDPISGHTALYWYRQSLGQGPEFLIYFQGTGAADDSGLPNDRFFAVRPEGSVSTLKIQRTERGDSAVYLCASSPDGNTQYFGPGTRLTVL.

Details on this clone: This same CDR3 is encoded by further DNA sequences in the sample. The J gene is TRBJ1-3, the V gene TRBV18; no definite D call. The CDR3 runs to 15 residues. With 0 bases removed from V and 0 bases from J, the gap between germline ends came to 6 bases. Germline lookup yields CDR1 KGHSH and CDR2 LQKENI. The DNA of the CDR3 is TGTGCCAGCTCACCACCTACCCCCTCTGGAAACACCATATATTTT. Translation: CASSPPTPSGNTIYF.

This chain links TRBV5-5 with TRBJ1-1; no definite D call. Germline CDR1 is SGHKS and CDR2 is YYEKEE (reference sequence). The CDR3 is 13 amino acids. V lost 0 bases to trimming and J lost 9 bases, with 12 bases between them. The CDR3 sequence is CASSLVPSEKAFF. CDR3 nucleotides: TGTGCCAGCAGCTTGGTTCCTAGCGAAAAAGCTTTCTTT.

J is TRBJ2-3 and V is TRBV28; D ambiguous. This CDR3 is built from 11 residues. V lost 5 bases and J lost 4, with 4 bases in between. CDR1 and CDR2 (germline): MDHEN, SYDVKM. CDR3 DNA: TGTGCCAGCAGTAGATCAGATACGCAGTATTTT. Amino acid sequence: CASSRSDTQYF. Using reference TRBV28 and TRBJ2-3 for the parts outside the CDR3, the full variable domain is DVKVTQSSRYLVKRTGEKVFLECVQDMDHENMFWYRQDPGLGLRLIYFSYDVKMKEKGDIPEGYSVSREKKERFSLILESASTNQTSMYLCASSRSDTQYFGPGTRLTVL.

The rearrangement links TRBV15 to TRBJ2-3, with 13 bases identical to TRBD2. This CDR3 is 16 amino acids long. Germline V gene sequence: CDR1 LNHNV, CDR2 YYDKDF (reference sequence). J gave up 2 bases and V 3 bases, and 2 bases lay outside the gene matches. The CDR3 protein is CATSSGTSGATDTQYF. DNA for the CDR3: TGTGCCACCAGCAGCGGGACTAGCGGGGCCACAGATACGCAGTATTTT.

This sequence joins TRBV6-5 and TRBJ1-2, with a weak D call TRBD1 (6 bases). The CDR3 runs to 13 residues. Trimming took 5 bases from V and 5 from J, leaving 12 bases between them. Germline V gene lookup returns CDR1 MNHEY and CDR2 SVGAGI. For the CDR3, the DNA is TGTGCCAGCAGTCGACAGGAGGGATATGGCTACACCTTC. It encodes CASSRQEGYGYTF.

The J gene is TRBJ2-4, the V gene TRBV5-1, with D perhaps TRBD1 (6 bases). The CDR3 sequence is 15 residues long. The germline V gene has CDR1 SGHRS and CDR2 YFSETQ. Trimming took 4 bases from V and 1 from J, leaving 12 bases between them. This CDR3 is CASSNRERAKNIQYF. For the CDR3, the DNA is TGCGCCAGCAGCAACAGGGAGAGGGCCAAAAACATTCAGTACTTC.

The CDR3 DNA follows: TGTGCCTGGGCCCAACCGGGCCCCAGGTTAGAGACCCAGTACTTC. This codes for CAWAQPGPRLETQYF. The chain joins TRBV30 to TRBJ2-5; D is unclear. Trimming shortened V by 5 bases and J by 4 bases, and 20 bases separated the two germline ends. The CDR3 runs to 15 residues. Germline CDR1 and CDR2: GTSNPN and SVGIG (reference sequence).

The rearrangement uses TRBV6-5 and TRBJ1-6; maybe TRBD1 (6 bases). CDR3 length equals 13 residues. Germline V gene lookup returns CDR1 MNHEY and CDR2 SVGAGI. Trimming shortened V by 10 bases and J by 10 bases, and 17 bases separated the two germline ends. CDR3 nucleotide sequence: TGTGCCACACAGGGAGCGAGTAGGTCACCCCTCCACTTT. Translating it yields CATQGASRSPLHF.

This sequence joins TRBV5-6 and TRBJ2-7; D is unresolved. The CDR3 has 13 amino acids. V was cut by 2 bases and J by 1 base, with 7 bases left in between. Germline CDR1 SGHDT, CDR2 YYEEEE. The CDR3 is CASSFSTSYEQYF. CDR3 DNA sequence: TGTGCCAGCAGCTTCTCCACTTCCTACGAGCAGTACTTC.

This clone has only one observation. The chain has TRBV7-2 and TRBJ2-4, with D possibly called TRBD1 or TRBD2 (5 bases each). Germline lookup yields CDR1 SGHTA and CDR2 FQGNSA. Deletions cut 4 bases from V and 0 bases from J, with 10 bases between. The CDR3 totals 15 residues. Here the CDR3 reads CASSSVGTAKNIQYF. The CDR3 nucleotides read TGTGCCAGCAGCTCGGTAGGGACAGCCAAAAACATTCAGTACTTC. Supplemented by reference TRBV7-2 and TRBJ2-4, the full variable domain reads GAGVSQSPSNKVTEKGKDVELRCDPISGHTALYWYRQSLGQGLEFLIYFQGNSAPDKSGLPSDRFSAERTGGSVSTLTIQRTQQEDSAVYLCASSSVGTAKNIQYFGAGTRLSVL.

This clone was recorded once. The conserved phenylalanine or tryptophan is not found at the CDR3 terminus, so this likely reflects a read error. V is TRBV30 and J is TRBJ1-2; 8 bases are shared with TRBD1. V shed 1 base, J shed 7 bases, and the junction held 2 bases outside the gene matches. Per germline, CDR1 GTSNPN and CDR2 SVGIG (reference sequence). This CDR3 contains 12 residues. The CDR3 DNA sequence: TGTGCCTGGAGTGGGGGGACAGGTGGCTACACCCTC. This codes for CAWSGGTGGYTL.

The chain recombines TRBV18 with TRBJ1-1; D not resolved. V shed 2 bases and J shed 3 bases, with 7 bases lying between them. There are 13 residues in the CDR3. Germline values: CDR1 KGHSH, CDR2 LQKENI. This CDR3 reads CASSPVTYTEAFF. CDR3 nucleotide sequence: TGTGCCAGCTCACCAGTGACGTACACTGAAGCTTTCTTT.

The chain combines TRBV25-1 with TRBJ2-5; TRBD2 matches at 9 bases. This CDR3 spans 16 amino acids. CDR1 and CDR2 from the germline V gene are MGHDK and SYGVNS. The ends lost 1 base at V and 5 bases at J; junction bases unmatched: 8. The CDR3 region has the DNA TGTGCCAGCAGTGAATCGGGCGGGAGGGCCGGCGAGACCCAGTACTTC. Amino acid sequence: CASSESGGRAGETQYF.

This clone was recorded a few times. The chain employs TRBV10-1 and TRBJ1-5; D uncertain. CDR1 and CDR2 (germline): WNHNN, SYGVQD (reference sequence). The V and J ends lost 6 bases and 7 bases respectively, with 13 bases between them. There are 13 residues in the CDR3. The CDR3 region has the DNA TGCGCCAGCAGCCCCGCGTGGTTGCAGCCCCAGCATTTT. Translation gives CASSPAWLQPQHF.

The chain couples TRBV7-9 to TRBJ1-1, with D possibly being TRBD1 (5 bases). V was clipped by 3 bases and J by 8 bases, with 13 bases between them. Germline values: CDR1 SEHNR, CDR2 FQNEAQ (reference sequence). The CDR3 loop spans 13 amino acids. CDR3 bases: TGTGCCAGCAGCTTGGGGCCGTTCGGGGAAGCTTTCTTT. As protein: CASSLGPFGEAFF.

This clone was found a few times. The V and J genes are TRBV28 and TRBJ1-4; 12 bases agree with TRBD1. Germline values: CDR1 MDHEN, CDR2 SYDVKM. V gave up 6 bases and J gave up 3 bases; unmatched junction bases: 11. This CDR3 comprises 18 residues. Here the CDR3 DNA reads TGTGCCAGCAGCCTTAGGGGACAGGGGGCGTGGGCTAATGAAAAACTGTTTTTT. It is translated as CASSLRGQGAWANEKLFF.

V is TRBV11-3 and J is TRBJ2-3; 10 bases align to TRBD2. The CDR3 consists of 16 residues. After removal of 2 bases from V and 4 bases from J, the junction contained 6 bases not matched to a gene. Germline loops: CDR1 SGHNT, CDR2 YENEEA. This CDR3 reads CASSLRLAGEADTQYF. In DNA, the CDR3 is TGTGCCAGCAGCTTACGGCTAGCGGGGGAGGCAGATACGCAGTATTTT.

The chain joins TRBV28 to TRBJ1-4, with D perhaps TRBD1 (5 bases). CDR1 is MDHEN, CDR2 SYDVKM, per germline. The CDR3 is 17 residues long. The V end was cut by 4 bases, the J end by 3 bases, with 18 bases between. CDR3 in DNA: TGTGCCAGCAGTTACCAGGGAGTCGGGCGGGCTAATGAAAAACTGTTTTTT. Encoded protein: CASSYQGVGRANEKLFF.

Details on this clone: Lacking the conserved final phenylalanine or tryptophan, this CDR3 likely reflects a read error. The DNA is left out, because the CDR3 cannot be placed on it with certainty; the CDR3 is given as TCRdb lists it. V usage is TRBV6-5 and J usage is TRBJ1-2. Termini included, the CDR3 measures 10 amino acids. Germline CDR1 reads MNHEY; CDR2 reads SVGAGI. The CDR3 reads CASTFTEVIG.